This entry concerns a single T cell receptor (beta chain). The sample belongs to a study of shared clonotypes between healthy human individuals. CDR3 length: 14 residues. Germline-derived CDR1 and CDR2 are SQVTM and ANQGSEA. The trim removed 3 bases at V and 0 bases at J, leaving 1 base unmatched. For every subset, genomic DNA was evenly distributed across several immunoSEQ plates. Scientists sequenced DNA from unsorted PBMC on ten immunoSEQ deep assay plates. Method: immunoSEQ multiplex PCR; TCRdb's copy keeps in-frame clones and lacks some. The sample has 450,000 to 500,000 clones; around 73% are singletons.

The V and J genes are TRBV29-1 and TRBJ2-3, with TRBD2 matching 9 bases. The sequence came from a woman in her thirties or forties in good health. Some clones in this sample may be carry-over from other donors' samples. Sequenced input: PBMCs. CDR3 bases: TGCAGCGTTGACCTAGCGGGGAGCACAGATACGCAGTATTTT. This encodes CSVDLAGSTDTQYF.